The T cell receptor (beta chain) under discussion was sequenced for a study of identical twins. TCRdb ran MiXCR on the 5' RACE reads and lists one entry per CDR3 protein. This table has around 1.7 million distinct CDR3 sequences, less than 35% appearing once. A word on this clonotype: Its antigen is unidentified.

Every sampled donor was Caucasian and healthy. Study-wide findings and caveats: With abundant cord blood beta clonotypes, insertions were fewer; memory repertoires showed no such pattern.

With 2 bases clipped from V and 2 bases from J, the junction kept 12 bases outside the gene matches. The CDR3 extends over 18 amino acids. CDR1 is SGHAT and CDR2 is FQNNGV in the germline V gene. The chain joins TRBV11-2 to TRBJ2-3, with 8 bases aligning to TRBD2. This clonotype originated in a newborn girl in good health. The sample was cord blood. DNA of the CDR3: TGTGCCAGCAGCTTAATCCCTCTAGCGGGCCGGTTCACAGATACGCAGTATTTT. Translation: CASSLIPLAGRFTDTQYF. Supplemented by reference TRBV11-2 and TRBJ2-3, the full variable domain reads EAGVAQSPRYKIIEKRQSVAFWCNPISGHATLYWYQQILGQGPKLLIQFQNNGVVDDSQLPKDRFSAERLKGVDSTLKIQPAKLEDSAVYLCASSLIPLAGRFTDTQYFGPGTRLTVL.